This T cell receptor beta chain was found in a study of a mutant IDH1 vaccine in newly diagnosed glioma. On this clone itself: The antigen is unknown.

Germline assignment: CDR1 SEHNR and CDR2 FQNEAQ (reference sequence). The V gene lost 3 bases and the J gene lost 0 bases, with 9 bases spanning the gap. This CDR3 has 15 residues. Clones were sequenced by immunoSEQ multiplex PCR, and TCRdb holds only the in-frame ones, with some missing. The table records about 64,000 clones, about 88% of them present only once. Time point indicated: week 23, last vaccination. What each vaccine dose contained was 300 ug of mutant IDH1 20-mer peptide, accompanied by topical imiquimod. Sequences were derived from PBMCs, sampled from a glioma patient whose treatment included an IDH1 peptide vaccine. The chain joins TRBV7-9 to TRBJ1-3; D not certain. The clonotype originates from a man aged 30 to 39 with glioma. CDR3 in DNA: TGTGCCAGCAGCTTTGACGGGATCTCTGGAAACACCATATATTTT. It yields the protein CASSFDGISGNTIYF.